Shown below are 21 T cell receptor delta chains from a single sample sequenced in a study of gamma-delta chains in newborns, infants, children. TCRdb re-called the reads via CATT. The sample holds under 8,500 delta-chain clones; 0.65% to 0.8% are singletons and the top ten take about a sixth. Sequencing used blood. The receptors come from a child who was a newborn, infant or young child, either healthy, febrile or measles-vaccinated (not recorded which).

This clone was seen repeatedly, ten times or more. Other DNA sequences within the sample encode an identical CDR3. This CDR3 reads CACPGTFGGQLRGDTDKLIF. CDR3 sequence (DNA): TGTGCCTGTCCTGGGACCTTCGGGGGCCAACTAAGAGGGGACACCGATAAACTCATCTTT. The rearrangement uses TRDV3 and TRDJ1; perhaps D is TRDD2 or TRDD3 (5 bases each). Germline V lookup: CDR1 TVYSNPD, CDR2 GDNSRS (reference sequence). The CDR3 covers 20 residues. Trimming shortened V by 4 bases and J by 0 bases, and 33 bases separated the two germline ends.

Note on this clone: Translating this DNA gives a protein that differs at residue 16 from the TCRdb one, which belongs to a much larger clone; a read error is likely, and the protein shown is this translation. The V and J genes are TRDV2 and TRDJ3; TRDD3 aligns across 8 bases. The CDR3 runs to 19 residues. CDR1 GEAIGNYY and CDR2 EKD come from the germline V gene. CDR3 in amino acids: CACDASFGGSSWDTRRMFF. Written as DNA, the CDR3 is TGTGCCTGTGACGCGTCATTTGGGGGATCCTCCTGGGACACCCGACGGATGTTTTTC.

This clone was seen many times. This CDR3 reads CACDTVLRSWDTRQMFF. Written as DNA, the CDR3 is TGTGCCTGTGACACCGTTCTACGCTCCTGGGACACCCGACAGATGTTTTTC. The chain uses TRDV2 and TRDJ3, with D unclear. CDR1 GEAIGNYY and CDR2 EKD come from the germline V gene. V shed 0 bases and J shed 0 bases, with 8 bases lying between them. The CDR3 runs 17 residues.

By frequency in the sample, this clone is medium-sized (0.01 to 0.1%). The chain uses TRDV2 and TRDJ3; 9 bases line up with TRDD3. Trimming removed 1 base from V and 0 bases from J; junction bases left unmatched: 6. The CDR3 has 19 residues. Germline-derived CDR1 and CDR2 are GEAIGNYY and EKD. In DNA, the CDR3 is TGTGCCTGTGACACAATACTGGGGGAAAGCTCCTGGGACACCCGACAGATGTTTTTC. This encodes CACDTILGESSWDTRQMFF.

Note on this clone: A much larger clone sits a single nucleotide away, making a read error possible. This CDR3 is also generated by other DNA sequences in the sample. The CDR3 nucleotides read TGTGCCTGTGACAGACTGGGGGCTCCTAGCTCCTGGGACACCCGGCAGATGTTTTTC. Translated, it gives CACDRLGAPSSWDTRQMFF. The chain uses TRDV2 and TRDJ3; 8 bases are a match to TRDD3. The germline V gene encodes CDR1 GEAIGNYY and CDR2 EKD. The CDR3 length is 19 residues.

This clone qualifies as medium-sized (0.01 to 0.1%). Other DNA sequences in the same sample also yield this CDR3. The V and J genes are TRDV2 and TRDJ3, with D unresolved. This CDR3 is 16 amino acids long. V gave up 0 bases and J gave up 1 base, with 6 bases separating them. CDR1 is GEAIGNYY, CDR2 EKD, per germline. The CDR3 loop is CACDTVESWDTRQMFF. The CDR3 nucleotides are TGTGCCTGTGACACCGTAGAGTCCTGGGACACCCGACAGATGTTTTTC.

This clone is labeled as medium-sized (0.01 to 0.1%). At the DNA level, this CDR3 is encoded by other sequences in the same sample as well. The CDR3 here is CACDTWGIRSSWDTRQMFF. DNA for the CDR3: TGTGCCTGTGACACCTGGGGGATACGAAGCTCCTGGGACACCCGACAGATGTTTTTC. The rearrangement joins TRDV2 to TRDJ3; 11 bases agree with TRDD3. This CDR3 is 19 amino acids long. V shed 0 bases, J shed 0 bases, and the junction held 3 bases outside the gene matches. Germline lookup yields CDR1 GEAIGNYY and CDR2 EKD.

Note on this clone: TCRdb has a much larger clone's protein, which differs at residue 9 from the translation of this DNA, likely because of a read error; what is shown is the protein translated from the DNA. The chain links TRDV2 to TRDJ3, with 7 bases matching TRDD3. CDR3 size: 18 residues. Trimming cost V 0 bases and J 0 bases; bases outside gene matches: 4. The germline CDR1 and CDR2 sequences are GEAIGNYY and EKD. CDR3 DNA: TGTGCCTGTGACACCGTTGGGGGAACCTCCTGGGACACCCGACAGATGTTTTTC. Protein: CACDTVGGTSWDTRQMFF.

This clone was counted only a few times. TCRdb shows a much larger clone's protein in place of this DNA's translation, and the two differ at residue 3, likely through a read error; the protein shown is translated from the DNA. The sample holds other DNA sequences that translate to the same CDR3. The chain recombines TRDV2 with TRDJ3; 11 positions agree with TRDD3. This CDR3 comprises 18 residues. CDR1 and CDR2 from the germline V gene are GEAIGNYY and EKD. CDR3 DNA sequence: TGTGCCCGTGACACTGGGGGATATAGCTCCTGGGACACCCGACAGATGTTTTTC. It translates to CARDTGGYSSWDTRQMFF.

This clone was seen only a few times. TCRdb shows a much larger clone's protein in place of this DNA's translation, and the two differ at residue 4, likely through a read error; the protein shown is translated from the DNA. The chain couples TRDV2 to TRDJ3, with TRDD3 matching 12 bases. The CDR3 has 20 residues. The germline V gene has CDR1 GEAIGNYY and CDR2 EKD. V lost 5 bases to trimming and J lost 0 bases; unmatched junction nucleotides: 10. CDR3 protein: CACGPVLGDTFSWDTRQMFF. The CDR3 bases are TGTGCCTGTGGCCCGGTACTGGGGGATACCTTCTCCTGGGACACCCGACAGATGTTTTTC.

Points on this clone: TCRdb attributes to this sequence the protein of a much larger clone, which differs from the DNA translation at residue 11; a read error is likely, and the protein displayed is translated from the DNA. The rearrangement joins TRDV2 to TRDJ3, with 10 nucleotides matching TRDD3. V lost 0 bases, J lost 0 bases, and 7 bases stayed unmatched. The germline gives CDR1 GEAIGNYY, CDR2 EKD. The CDR3 has 20 residues. The CDR3 protein is CACDTVVLGDGSWDTRQMFF. The CDR3 DNA follows: TGTGCCTGTGACACCGTAGTACTGGGGGATGGCTCCTGGGACACCCGACAGATGTTTTTC.

By share, this clone counts as medium-sized. The chain combines TRDV2 with TRDJ3, with D maybe TRDD3 (6 bases). The CDR3 extends over 19 amino acids. CDR1 GEAIGNYY and CDR2 EKD come from the germline V gene. V was cut by 0 bases and J by 0 bases, with 14 bases left in between. The CDR3 nucleotides are TGTGCCTGTGACACCGCTAGTACTGGGTACTCCTGGGACACCCGACAGATGTTTTTC. Its protein is CACDTASTGYSWDTRQMFF.

This clone turned up a few times. This likely stems from a read error, as it lies one base from a far larger clone. Within the sample, other DNA sequences also encode this same CDR3. The chain links TRDV2 to TRDJ3, with TRDD3 identical over 13 bases. This CDR3 is built from 21 residues. Germline assignment: CDR1 GEAIGNYY and CDR2 EKD. V shed 3 bases and J 0 bases; nucleotides not matched to a gene: 10. This chain's CDR3 is CACDSVLGDTRSSWDTRQMFF. CDR3 in DNA: TGTGCCTGTGACTCCGTACTGGGGGATACGAGGTCCTCCTGGGACACCCGACAGATGTTTTTC.

The table lists this clone with a few counts. This may stem from a read error, because a much larger clone lies one nucleotide away. In the same sample, other DNA sequences code for this CDR3. This rearrangement joins TRDV2 to TRDJ3; 9 positions match TRDD3. Unmatched junction bases numbered 15, after V lost 7 bases and J lost 0 bases. The CDR3 loop spans 20 amino acids. The germline V gene has CDR1 GEAIGNYY and CDR2 EKD. The CDR3, as DNA: TGTGCCTGCGACTCCGTACTGGGGGACCCTAGCTCCTGGGACACCCGACAGATGTTTTTC. Its translation: CACDSVLGDPSSWDTRQMFF.

Judged by abundance, this clone is medium-sized (0.01 to 0.1%). Distinct nucleotide sequences in the sample also encode this CDR3. The chain uses TRDV2 and TRDJ3; TRDD3 is a possible D gene (5 bases). The CDR3 contains 15 residues. Trimming removed 3 bases from V and 1 base from J, with 6 bases in between. Germline assignment: CDR1 GEAIGNYY and CDR2 EKD. The CDR3 DNA reads as TGTGCCTGTGACTGGGGATCCTGGGACACCCGACAGATGTTTTTC. It encodes CACDWGSWDTRQMFF.

This clone was detected a few times. The mismatch at residue 12 between this DNA's translation and the TCRdb protein of a much larger clone likely reflects a read error; the protein shown is translated from the DNA. V and J are TRDV2 and TRDJ3; D might be TRDD3 (5 bases). This CDR3 contains 14 residues. Germline CDR1 reads GEAIGNYY; CDR2 reads EKD. The CDR3 nucleotides read TGTGCCTGTGACACGGTGGGGTCCACCCGACAGGTGTTTTTC. Protein: CACDTVGSTRQVFF.

This clone has just a few counts. TCRdb lists the protein of a much larger clone for this DNA, which differs at residue 4, so this is likely a read error; the protein given here is translated from the DNA itself. The V gene is TRDV2, the J gene TRDJ3, with D perhaps matching TRDD3 (5 bases). CDR1 is GEAIGNYY and CDR2 is EKD in the germline V gene. Trimming removed 5 bases at V and 0 bases at J, with 16 bases between. This CDR3 region has 18 residues. The CDR3 DNA reads TGTGCCTGTGGCACGGCGGAGGGGAGCTCCTGGGACACCCGACAGATGTTTTTC. Protein product: CACGTAEGSSWDTRQMFF.

Comment on this clone: A much larger clone lies one base from this, so it may be a read error. J is TRDJ3 and V is TRDV2, with 12 bases lining up with TRDD3. The CDR3 has 20 amino acids. The germline V gene encodes CDR1 GEAIGNYY and CDR2 EKD. CDR3 sequence reads: CARDTYWGIPSSWDTRQMFF. DNA for the CDR3: TGTGCCCGTGACACGTACTGGGGGATACCAAGCTCCTGGGACACCCGACAGATGTTTTTC.

This clone has at least ten counts. A far bigger clonotype differs at one base, so this is likely a read error. Other DNA sequences in this sample translate to the same CDR3. V gene TRDV2 combines with J gene TRDJ1; 8 positions agree with TRDD3. The CDR3 totals 14 residues. Germline CDR1 reads GEAIGNYY; CDR2 reads EKD. Trimming cost V 5 bases and J 0 bases; bases outside gene matches: 4. CDR3 in amino acids: CACGVLGDTDKLIF. Here the CDR3 DNA reads TGTGCCTGTGGCGTACTGGGGGACACCGATAAACTCATCTTT.

For this clone: This may come from a read error, since a much larger clone is one base off. The sample holds other DNA sequences that translate to the same CDR3. V is TRDV2 and J is TRDJ3; TRDD3 matches 10 bases. This CDR3 spans 17 amino acids. The germline CDR1 and CDR2 sequences are GEAIGNYY and EKD. The CDR3 DNA reads TGTGCCTGCGACACCTGGGGGATAAACTGGGACACCCGACAGATGTTTTTC. The encoded protein is CACDTWGINWDTRQMFF.

This clone is categorized as medium-sized. The chain employs TRDV2 and TRDJ3; 13 bases are shared with TRDD3. Germline CDR1 GEAIGNYY, CDR2 EKD. The CDR3 covers 19 residues. J lost 0 bases, V lost 2 bases, and 3 bases had no gene match. The CDR3 sequence: CACDILGDTASWDTRQMFF. The CDR3 DNA reads TGTGCCTGTGACATACTGGGGGATACGGCCTCCTGGGACACCCGACAGATGTTTTTC.